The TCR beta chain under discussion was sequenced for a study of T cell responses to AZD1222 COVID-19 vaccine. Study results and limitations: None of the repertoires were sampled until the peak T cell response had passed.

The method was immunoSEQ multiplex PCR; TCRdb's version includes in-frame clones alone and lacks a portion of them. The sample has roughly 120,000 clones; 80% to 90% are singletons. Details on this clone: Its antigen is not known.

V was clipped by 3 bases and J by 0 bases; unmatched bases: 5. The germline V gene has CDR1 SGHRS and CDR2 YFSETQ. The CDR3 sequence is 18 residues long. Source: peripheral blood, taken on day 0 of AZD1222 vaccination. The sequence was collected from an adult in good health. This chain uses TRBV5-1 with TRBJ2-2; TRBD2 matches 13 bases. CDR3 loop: CASSSGTSGAANTGELFF. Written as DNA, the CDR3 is TGCGCCAGCAGCTCCGGGACTAGCGGGGCCGCGAACACCGGGGAGCTGTTTTTT.